This TCR beta chain stems from a study of shared clonotypes between healthy human individuals. The length of the CDR3 is 13 residues. In germline, CDR1 is SGHTA, CDR2 FQGTGA. V was trimmed by 4 bases and J by 1 base, leaving 7 bases between them. Clones were read by immunoSEQ multiplex PCR, and TCRdb kept only the in-frame ones, dropping some. The sample gives about 1 million clones, around 78% of which show up once; around 0.47% is in the top ten. This sequence was found in a man younger than 30 in good health. Some clones in this sample may be carry-over from other donors' samples. The rearrangement uses TRBV7-3 and TRBJ1-1; D not resolved. Sequencing input: memory CD4+ T cells from PBMCs. Documented subset: CD45RA-negative fraction. CDR3 bases: TGTGCCAGCAGCTCCTCGAGGAACACTGAAGCTTTCTTT. Its translation is CASSSSRNTEAFF.